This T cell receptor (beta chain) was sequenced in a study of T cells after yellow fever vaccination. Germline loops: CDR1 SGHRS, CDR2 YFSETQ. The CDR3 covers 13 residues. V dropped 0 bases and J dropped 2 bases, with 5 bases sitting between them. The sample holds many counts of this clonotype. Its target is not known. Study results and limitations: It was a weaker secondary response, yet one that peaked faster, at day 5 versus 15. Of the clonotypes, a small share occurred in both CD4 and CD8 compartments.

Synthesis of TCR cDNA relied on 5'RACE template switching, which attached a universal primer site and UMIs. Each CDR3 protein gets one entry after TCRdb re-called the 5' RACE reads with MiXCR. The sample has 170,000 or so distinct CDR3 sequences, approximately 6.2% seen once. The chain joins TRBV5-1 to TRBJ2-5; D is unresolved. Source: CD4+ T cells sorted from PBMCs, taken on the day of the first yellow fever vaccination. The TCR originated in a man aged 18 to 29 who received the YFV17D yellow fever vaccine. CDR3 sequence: CASSLAVQETQYF. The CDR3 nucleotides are TGCGCCAGCAGCTTGGCCGTTCAAGAGACCCAGTACTTC. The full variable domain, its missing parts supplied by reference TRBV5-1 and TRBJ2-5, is KAGVTQTPRYLIKTRGQQVTLSCSPISGHRSVSWYQQTPGQGLQFLFEYFSETQRNKGNFPGRFSGRQFSNSRSEMNVSTLELGDSALYLCASSLAVQETQYFGPGTRLLVL.